One and the same sample provided the 8 T cell receptor beta chains below, sequenced in a study of CD8 T cells in ankylosing spondylitis. General study results and limits: Fewer than 10 highly homologous variants made up a TCR beta motif that seemed to typify ankylosing spondylitis blood.

TCRdb used MiXCR to reprocess the 5' RACE reads, holding one entry per CDR3 protein. The sample has hundreds of thousands of distinct CDR3 sequences; roughly 10% are singletons. No antigen is known for these receptors. Sequenced: blood, either unsorted or a sorted T cell fraction (not recorded which). The receptors derive from a male donor with ankylosing spondylitis.

This clonotype was found a few times. A much larger clone sits a single nucleotide away, making a read error possible. The rearrangement uses TRBV27 and TRBJ2-3; D not resolved. Trimming stripped 4 bases from V and 2 bases from J, with 7 bases between. From germline, CDR1 is MNHEY and CDR2 SMNVEV (reference sequence). CDR3 length equals 13 residues. CDR3 coding DNA: TGTGCCAGCAGTTACCCCGACACAGATACGCAGTATTTT. Amino acids: CASSYPDTDTQYF.

This rearrangement joins TRBV7-9 to TRBJ2-5, with TRBD1 matching over 10 bases. Germline-derived CDR1 and CDR2 are SEHNR and FQNEAQ (reference sequence). The V segment lost 8 bases and the J segment 5 bases; nucleotides outside the gene matches: 11. The CDR3 totals 15 residues. Here the CDR3 reads CASSIGTGVWETQYF. The CDR3 DNA reads as TGTGCCAGCTCAATTGGGACAGGGGTTTGGGAGACCCAGTACTTC. Complete variable domain (other parts from reference TRBV7-9 and TRBJ2-5): DTGVSQNPRHKITKRGQNVTFRCDPISEHNRLYWYRQTLGQGPEFLTYFQNEAQLEKSRLLSDRFSAERPKGSFSTLEIQRTEQGDSAMYLCASSIGTGVWETQYFGPGTRLLVL.

This clonotype was counted between two and nine times. V is TRBV24-1 and J is TRBJ2-7; D may be TRBD1 (6 bases). V was clipped by 2 bases and J by 5 bases, with 15 bases between them. This CDR3 is 15 amino acids long. From germline, CDR1 is KGHDR and CDR2 SFDVKD. DNA of the CDR3: TGTGCCACCAGTGATTCCGGGACACCGGCCCACGAGCAGTACTTC. Its protein product is CATSDSGTPAHEQYF.

The table lists this clonotype with many counts. This chain links TRBV4-3 with TRBJ1-2; D is uncertain. Per germline, CDR1 LGHNA and CDR2 YSLEER. The CDR3 is 15 residues long. V lost 3 bases and J 0 bases, leaving 11 bases between the germline ends. DNA for the CDR3: TGCGCCAGCAGCCAGGGGTTACGAGCTAACTATGGCTACACCTTC. Translation gives CASSQGLRANYGYTF.

This sequence joins TRBV12-3 or TRBV12-4 and TRBJ1-5; 10 bases align to TRBD1. The V segment lost 6 bases and the J segment 6 bases; nucleotides outside the gene matches: 8. The CDR3 runs 15 residues. CDR3 nucleotides: TGTGCCAGCAGCCGGGACAGGGGCGAGGGTCAGCCCCAGCATTTT. This sequence encodes CASSRDRGEGQPQHF.

The CDR3 sequence is CASSIRPSGMGSYNEQFF. CDR3 bases: TGTGCCAGTAGTATACGACCTAGCGGGATGGGTTCCTACAATGAGCAGTTCTTC. The chain is built from TRBV19 and TRBJ2-1, with 9 bases fitting TRBD2. The V and J ends lost 2 bases and 1 base, in that order; junction bases with no gene match: 9. This CDR3 has 18 amino acids. Germline values: CDR1 LNHDA, CDR2 SQIVND (reference sequence).

A few counts support this clonotype. The chain employs TRBV12-3 or TRBV12-4 and TRBJ1-1, with D hard to call. The CDR3 sequence is 13 residues long. V lost 5 bases to trimming and J lost 8 bases, with 15 bases between them. The CDR3 is CASSLTRWSEAFF. CDR3 sequence (DNA): TGTGCCAGCAGTCTTACTCGGTGGTCCGAAGCTTTCTTT.

V and J are TRBV5-1 and TRBJ2-7; D gene uncertain. The CDR3 loop spans 12 amino acids. The germline gives CDR1 SGHRS, CDR2 YFSETQ. V dropped 1 base and J dropped 3 bases, with 5 bases sitting between them. CDR3 in DNA: TGCGCCAGCAGCTTGACTTTCTACGAGCAGTACTTC. Protein product: CASSLTFYEQYF.